These T cell receptor beta chains were read from a single sample in a study of shared clonotypes between healthy human individuals. Repertoires were generated with immunoSEQ multiplex PCR, while TCRdb's copy carries only in-frame clones and drops some. The sample holds 1.5 million to 2.5 million clones, over 85% seen once. Sequenced material: naive CD8+ T cells sorted from blood. Receptors were obtained from a man between 18 and 35 years old in good health. Each CDR3 is given with its conserved first and last residue. The D gene is left open where the match is weak. Size is stated for part of the rows, as once, few or many counts, or as a class when the clone is expanded.

j_call: TRBJ2-3
d_call: TRBD2
cdr3_length: 18
clone_size: once
v_call: TRBV7-9
cdr3_aa: CASSPKEGLAGETDTQYF
cdr3_nt: TGTGCCAGCAGCCCTAAAGAGGGACTAGCGGGAGAGACAGATACGCAGTATTTT

j_call: TRBJ1-2
d_call: TRBD1
cdr3_length: 14
clone_size: NA
v_call: TRBV4-1
cdr3_aa: CASSQAAGGYGYTF
cdr3_nt: TGCGCCAGCAGCCAAGCGGCAGGGGGCTATGGCTACACCTTC

j_call: TRBJ2-5
d_call: NA
cdr3_length: 16
clone_size: NA
v_call: TRBV4-1
cdr3_aa: CASSQEVTNVKETQYF
cdr3_nt: TGCGCCAGCAGCCAAGAAGTAACCAATGTGAAGGAGACCCAGTACTTC

j_call: TRBJ2-1
d_call: TRBD2
cdr3_length: 16
clone_size: NA
v_call: TRBV7-9
cdr3_aa: CASFRSGGAAVNEQFF
cdr3_nt: TGTGCCAGCTTCAGGAGCGGGGGGGCAGCGGTCAATGAGCAGTTCTTC

j_call: TRBJ1-6
d_call: TRBD1
cdr3_length: 16
clone_size: NA
v_call: TRBV7-6
cdr3_aa: CASSPQTGWGDSPLHF
cdr3_nt: TGTGCCAGCAGCCCCCAGACAGGGTGGGGAGATTCACCCCTCCACTTT

j_call: TRBJ2-3
d_call: TRBD2
cdr3_length: 17
clone_size: NA
v_call: TRBV11-2
cdr3_aa: CASSPGTSGMGTDTQYF
cdr3_nt: TGTGCCAGCAGCCCAGGGACTAGCGGGATGGGCACAGATACGCAGTATTTT

j_call: TRBJ2-7
d_call: TRBD2
cdr3_length: 17
clone_size: NA
v_call: TRBV30
cdr3_aa: CAWSPPQRGVLSYEQYF
cdr3_nt: TGTGCCTGGAGTCCCCCCCAGCGGGGTGTCTTATCCTACGAGCAGTACTTC

j_call: TRBJ2-1
d_call: NA
cdr3_length: 13
clone_size: NA
v_call: TRBV6-1
cdr3_aa: CASKPGANNEQFF
cdr3_nt: TGTGCCAGCAAACCGGGAGCCAACAATGAGCAGTTCTTC

j_call: TRBJ2-5
d_call: NA
cdr3_length: 13
clone_size: NA
v_call: TRBV5-4
cdr3_aa: CASSLRGGETQYF
cdr3_nt: TGTGCCAGCAGCTTGAGGGGAGGTGAGACCCAGTACTTC

j_call: TRBJ2-5
d_call: NA
cdr3_length: 14
clone_size: once
v_call: TRBV7-3
cdr3_aa: CASIFRRELGTQYF
cdr3_nt: TGTGCCAGCATCTTTCGACGGGAACTAGGGACCCAGTACTTC

j_call: TRBJ2-7
d_call: NA
cdr3_length: 13
clone_size: NA
v_call: TRBV5-6
cdr3_aa: CASSLREDYEQYF
cdr3_nt: TGTGCCAGCAGCTTGAGAGAGGACTACGAGCAGTACTTC

j_call: TRBJ2-1
d_call: NA
cdr3_length: 13
clone_size: NA
v_call: TRBV4-3
cdr3_aa: CASSPEREDEQFF
cdr3_nt: TGCGCCAGCAGCCCTGAAAGGGAGGATGAGCAGTTCTTC

j_call: TRBJ2-2
d_call: NA
cdr3_length: 13
clone_size: NA
v_call: TRBV30
cdr3_aa: CAWRGVGAGELFF
cdr3_nt: TGTGCCTGGAGGGGCGTGGGCGCCGGGGAGCTGTTTTTT

j_call: TRBJ1-2
d_call: NA
cdr3_length: 16
clone_size: NA
v_call: TRBV11-2
cdr3_aa: CASSLEGAASNYGYTF
cdr3_nt: TGTGCCAGCAGCTTAGAGGGGGCAGCTAGTAACTATGGCTACACCTTC

j_call: TRBJ1-4
d_call: NA
cdr3_length: 16
clone_size: NA
v_call: TRBV13
cdr3_aa: CASSLGSAATNEKLFF
cdr3_nt: TGTGCCAGCAGCTTAGGCTCGGCCGCAACTAATGAAAAACTGTTTTTT

j_call: TRBJ1-2
d_call: NA
cdr3_length: 15
clone_size: few
v_call: TRBV7-9
cdr3_aa: CASSLVIGGYYGYTF
cdr3_nt: TGTGCCAGCAGCTTAGTTATCGGGGGCTACTATGGCTACACCTTC

j_call: TRBJ2-5
d_call: NA
cdr3_length: 14
clone_size: once
v_call: TRBV27
cdr3_aa: CASSLSNPQETQYF
cdr3_nt: TGTGCCAGCAGTCTAAGTAATCCACAAGAGACCCAGTACTTC

j_call: TRBJ1-2
d_call: NA
cdr3_length: 13
clone_size: once
v_call: TRBV7-2
cdr3_aa: CASRSQGDYGYTF
cdr3_nt: TGTGCCAGCAGATCACAGGGAGACTATGGCTACACCTTC

j_call: TRBJ2-2
d_call: NA
cdr3_length: 12
clone_size: once
v_call: TRBV6-5
cdr3_aa: CASSTGSGELFF
cdr3_nt: TGTGCCAGCAGTACAGGGTCCGGGGAGCTGTTTTTT

j_call: TRBJ1-1
d_call: NA
cdr3_length: 14
clone_size: NA
v_call: TRBV19
cdr3_aa: CASSHREVNTEAFF
cdr3_nt: TGTGCCAGTAGTCACAGGGAGGTGAACACTGAAGCTTTCTTT

j_call: TRBJ1-3
d_call: NA
cdr3_length: 15
clone_size: NA
v_call: TRBV28
cdr3_aa: CASSLYGGEGNTIYF
cdr3_nt: TGTGCCAGCAGTTTATACGGGGGCGAAGGAAACACCATATATTTT

j_call: TRBJ1-5
d_call: NA
cdr3_length: 14
clone_size: NA
v_call: TRBV4-1
cdr3_aa: CASSQGQDGQPQHF
cdr3_nt: TGCGCCAGCAGCCAAGGACAGGATGGCCAGCCCCAGCATTTT

j_call: TRBJ1-1
d_call: NA
cdr3_length: 15
clone_size: NA
v_call: TRBV5-1
cdr3_aa: CASSLGLQGRTEAFF
cdr3_nt: TGCGCCAGCAGCTTAGGGCTACAGGGTAGGACTGAAGCTTTCTTT

j_call: TRBJ2-1
d_call: NA
cdr3_length: 16
clone_size: NA
v_call: TRBV5-4
cdr3_aa: CASSLGVTGRGDEQFF
cdr3_nt: TGTGCCAGCAGCTTGGGGGTGACGGGGAGAGGGGATGAGCAGTTCTTC

j_call: TRBJ1-2
d_call: NA
cdr3_length: 14
clone_size: NA
v_call: TRBV30
cdr3_aa: CAWRGLTVNYGYTF
cdr3_nt: TGTGCCTGGAGGGGGCTGACTGTTAACTATGGCTACACCTTC

j_call: TRBJ1-1
d_call: NA
cdr3_length: 11
clone_size: NA
v_call: TRBV20-1
cdr3_aa: CSARDGRGAFF
cdr3_nt: TGCAGTGCTAGAGATGGGCGGGGGGCTTTCTTT

j_call: TRBJ2-1
d_call: TRBD2
cdr3_length: 15
clone_size: NA
v_call: TRBV9
cdr3_aa: CASSARGGGDNEQFF
cdr3_nt: TGTGCCAGCAGCGCGCGGGGGGGCGGTGACAATGAGCAGTTCTTC

j_call: TRBJ2-4
d_call: TRBD1
cdr3_length: 14
clone_size: NA
v_call: TRBV10-3
cdr3_aa: CAISDLGQENIQYF
cdr3_nt: TGTGCCATCAGTGATTTGGGACAGGAAAACATTCAGTACTTC

j_call: TRBJ2-7
d_call: TRBD1
cdr3_length: 15
clone_size: NA
v_call: TRBV9
cdr3_aa: CASSGGTESDNEQYF
cdr3_nt: TGTGCCAGCAGCGGAGGGACAGAGTCAGATAATGAGCAGTACTTC

j_call: TRBJ2-1
d_call: NA
cdr3_length: 14
clone_size: NA
v_call: TRBV6-5
cdr3_aa: CASSYSDSYNEQFF
cdr3_nt: TGTGCCAGCAGTTACTCAGACTCCTACAATGAGCAGTTCTTC

j_call: TRBJ2-3
d_call: NA
cdr3_length: 13
clone_size: NA
v_call: TRBV5-1
cdr3_aa: CASSSTGADTQYF
cdr3_nt: TGCGCCAGCAGCAGCACGGGGGCAGATACGCAGTATTTT

j_call: TRBJ2-2
d_call: TRBD1
cdr3_length: 14
clone_size: NA
v_call: TRBV7-9
cdr3_aa: CASTQTGATGELFF
cdr3_nt: TGTGCCAGCACTCAGACAGGGGCCACCGGGGAGCTGTTTTTT

j_call: TRBJ1-2
d_call: NA
cdr3_length: 13
clone_size: NA
v_call: TRBV2
cdr3_aa: CASSLDGTYGYTF
cdr3_nt: TGTGCCAGCAGTTTGGACGGAACCTATGGCTACACCTTC

j_call: TRBJ2-7
d_call: TRBD1
cdr3_length: 13
clone_size: NA
v_call: TRBV10-2
cdr3_aa: CASMTGGSYEQYF
cdr3_nt: TGCGCCAGTATGACAGGGGGGTCCTACGAGCAGTACTTC

j_call: TRBJ2-7
d_call: TRBD1
cdr3_length: 15
clone_size: NA
v_call: TRBV5-1
cdr3_aa: CASSLDQGATYEQYF
cdr3_nt: TGCGCCAGCAGCTTGGATCAGGGGGCTACCTACGAGCAGTACTTC

j_call: TRBJ1-1
d_call: TRBD1
cdr3_length: 13
clone_size: NA
v_call: TRBV15
cdr3_aa: CATGQLPNTEAFF
cdr3_nt: TGTGCCACGGGACAGCTGCCTAACACTGAAGCTTTCTTT

j_call: TRBJ2-1
d_call: NA
cdr3_length: 16
clone_size: once
v_call: TRBV4-1
cdr3_aa: CASSQGGGGGYNEQFF
cdr3_nt: TGCGCCAGCAGCCAAGGCGGCGGCGGAGGTTACAATGAGCAGTTCTTC

j_call: TRBJ2-5
d_call: NA
cdr3_length: 17
clone_size: NA
v_call: TRBV28
cdr3_aa: CASSLSSLGQYQETQYF
cdr3_nt: TGTGCCAGCAGTTTATCGTCTCTGGGGCAGTACCAAGAGACCCAGTACTTC

j_call: TRBJ1-5
d_call: NA
cdr3_length: 15
clone_size: NA
v_call: TRBV5-6
cdr3_aa: CASSLWGLSNQPQHF
cdr3_nt: TGTGCCAGCAGCTTGTGGGGTCTTAGCAATCAGCCCCAGCATTTT

j_call: TRBJ2-7
d_call: TRBD1
cdr3_length: 14
clone_size: NA
v_call: TRBV13
cdr3_aa: CASSPGQAPYEQYF
cdr3_nt: TGTGCCAGCAGCCCGGGACAGGCGCCCTACGAGCAGTACTTC

j_call: TRBJ1-5
d_call: NA
cdr3_length: 15
clone_size: NA
v_call: TRBV13
cdr3_aa: CASSTGRGAGQPQHF
cdr3_nt: TGTGCCAGCAGCACAGGACGGGGTGCTGGTCAGCCCCAGCATTTT

j_call: TRBJ1-5
d_call: NA
cdr3_length: 13
clone_size: once
v_call: TRBV6-5
cdr3_aa: CASSWGEGQPQHF
cdr3_nt: TGTGCCAGCAGTTGGGGGGAAGGTCAGCCCCAGCATTTT

j_call: TRBJ1-4
d_call: TRBD1
cdr3_length: 15
clone_size: NA
v_call: TRBV19
cdr3_aa: CASTHSGTGDEKLFF
cdr3_nt: TGTGCCAGTACCCACAGCGGGACAGGGGACGAAAAACTGTTTTTT

j_call: TRBJ2-2
d_call: NA
cdr3_length: 11
clone_size: NA
v_call: TRBV30
cdr3_aa: CAWSEAGELFF
cdr3_nt: TGTGCCTGGAGTGAGGCCGGGGAGCTGTTTTTT